The 26 T cell receptor beta chains listed next were all sequenced from one sample in a study of blood T cell repertoires in COVID-19. Only in-frame clones appear in the TCRdb table, and some are missing; sequencing was by immunoSEQ multiplex PCR. The table lists 240,000 or so clones, roughly four fifths of them singletons. The material sequenced was peripheral blood. These TCRs come from a woman aged 55-69 years with active or convalescent COVID-19.

This chain joins TRBV7-9 and TRBJ1-2; TRBD1 matches at 7 bases. CDR1 is SEHNR and CDR2 is FQNEAQ in the germline V gene (reference sequence). There are 15 residues in the CDR3. J gave up 6 bases and V 5 bases, and 12 bases lay outside the gene matches. CDR3 residues: CASSADSGTANGYTF. The CDR3, as DNA: TGTGCCAGCAGCGCCGACTCCGGGACAGCTAATGGCTACACCTTC.

This clone appeared once. This rearrangement joins TRBV12-2 to TRBJ1-5; the D segment call TRBD1 is taken from the table without a DNA check. TRBV12-2 is assigned pseudogene status. CDR3 length: 15 residues. CDR3 in DNA: TGTGCAAGTCGCTTAGCGGGACAGGGTAATCAGCCCCAGCATTTT. It is translated as CASRLAGQGNQPQHF.

This chain connects TRBV18 to TRBJ1-1; 7 bases agree with TRBD1. This CDR3 is built from 14 residues. J lost 1 base, V lost 4 bases, and 3 bases had no gene match. Germline assignment: CDR1 KGHSH and CDR2 LQKENI. The CDR3 sequence: CASSQGAQNTEAFF. The CDR3 bases are TGTGCCAGCTCACAGGGGGCGCAGAACACTGAAGCTTTCTTT.

The chain links TRBV2 to TRBJ1-6; no definite D call. V lost 7 bases and J lost 0, with 19 bases in between. Germline V lookup: CDR1 SNHLY, CDR2 FYNNEI. The CDR3 sequence is 18 residues long. CDR3 protein: CASTKKERIFSYNSPLHF. The CDR3 coding sequence is TGTGCCAGCACTAAAAAAGAGAGGATTTTCTCCTATAATTCACCCCTCCACTTT.

The gene calls are TRBV18 and TRBJ2-2, with a possible D match to TRBD2 (5 bases). Germline CDR1 KGHSH, CDR2 LQKENI. The CDR3 extends over 15 amino acids. Trimming shortened V by 4 bases and J by 2 bases, and 11 bases separated the two germline ends. The CDR3 is CASSRITRNTGELFF. The CDR3 nucleotides read TGTGCCAGCTCACGGATCACTAGAAACACCGGGGAGCTGTTTTTT.

The chain uses TRBV6-5 and TRBJ1-2; possibly TRBD1 for D (6 bases). Germline values: CDR1 MNHEY, CDR2 SVGAGI. The V gene lost 7 bases and the J gene lost 3 bases, with 12 bases spanning the gap. CDR3 length equals 13 residues. CDR3 residues: CASTPTGYYGYTF. DNA of the CDR3: TGTGCCAGCACCCCGACAGGATACTATGGCTACACCTTC.

The rearrangement links TRBV27 to TRBJ1-2, with 7 nucleotides matching TRBD1. V was clipped by 5 bases and J by 2 bases; unmatched bases: 23. Germline values: CDR1 MNHEY, CDR2 SMNVEV (reference sequence). This CDR3 is 20 amino acids long. The DNA of the CDR3 is TGTGCCAGCAGTCCCCATCACGGCTGGATCGTCGGACAGGACAACTATGGCTACACCTTC. Encoded protein: CASSPHHGWIVGQDNYGYTF.

This clone was detected once. The genes are TRBV6-6 and TRBJ2-2; 8 bases fit TRBD1. The length of the CDR3 is 15 residues. Germline values: CDR1 MNHNY, CDR2 SVGAGI (reference sequence). After removal of 6 bases from V and 7 bases from J, the junction contained 10 bases not matched to a gene. The CDR3 here is CASRLMTGVGGELFF. The CDR3 nucleotides are TGTGCCAGCAGACTTATGACAGGGGTGGGCGGGGAGCTGTTTTTT.

J is TRBJ1-3 and V is TRBV6-5; no firm D call. The CDR3 is made up of 14 amino acids. Germline values: CDR1 MNHEY, CDR2 SVGAGI. Trimming removed 4 bases from V and 3 bases from J, with 10 bases in between. The CDR3 spells CASSLKSRGNTIYF. In nucleotides, the CDR3 is TGTGCCAGCAGTTTAAAATCCCGTGGAAACACCATATATTTT.

The chain couples TRBV19 to TRBJ1-6, with TRBD1 matching over 8 bases. The CDR3 consists of 13 residues. J gave up 7 bases and V 10 bases, and 6 bases lay outside the gene matches. Per germline, CDR1 LNHDA and CDR2 SQIVND (reference sequence). The CDR3 spells CATADRVNSPLHF. CDR3 DNA sequence: TGTGCCACCGCGGACAGGGTAAATTCACCCCTCCACTTT.

This CDR3 reads CAWDKPGQLAYGYTF. In DNA form, the CDR3 reads TGTGCCTGGGACAAACCGGGACAGCTCGCCTATGGCTACACCTTC. V is TRBV30 and J is TRBJ1-2; 7 bases align to TRBD1. CDR1 and CDR2 (germline): GTSNPN, SVGIG (reference sequence). V gave up 5 bases and J gave up 4 bases; unmatched junction bases: 13. The CDR3 consists of 15 residues. Filled out from reference TRBV30 and TRBJ1-2, the complete variable domain reads SQTIHQWPATLVQPVGSPLSLECTVEGTSNPNLYWYRQAAGRGLQLLFYSVGIGQISSEVPQNLSASRPQDRQFILSSKKLLLSDSGFYLCAWDKPGQLAYGYTFGSGTRLTVV.

The chain links TRBV2 to TRBJ1-5, with a possible D match to TRBD1 (5 bases). V lost 6 bases to trimming and J lost 5 bases, with 11 bases between them. The CDR3 loop spans 13 amino acids. Germline loops: CDR1 SNHLY, CDR2 FYNNEI. The CDR3 sequence is CASSLTEDQPQHF. The DNA for the CDR3 is TGTGCCAGCAGCTTGACAGAGGATCAGCCCCAGCATTTT.

This clone has just one count. The chain uses TRBV6-5 and TRBJ2-7, with a tentative D call TRBD1 (5 bases). This CDR3 region has 13 residues. Trimming took off 6 bases at V and 4 bases at J, with 13 bases between the two ends. Germline lookup yields CDR1 MNHEY and CDR2 SVGAGI. As DNA, the CDR3 is TGTGCCAGCAGGCAGGGATCGGTTTACGAGCAGTACTTC. It yields the protein CASRQGSVYEQYF.

This chain joins TRBV5-8 and TRBJ2-4, with D perhaps TRBD2 (7 bases). The CDR3 length is 17 residues. The germline gives CDR1 SGHTS, CDR2 YDEGEE. V lost 0 bases to trimming and J lost 3 bases, with 16 bases between them. The CDR3 protein is CASSLDIGGGDKNIQYF. The CDR3 nucleotides read TGTGCCAGCAGCTTGGACATAGGGGGGGGAGACAAAAACATTCAGTACTTC. Using reference TRBV5-8 and TRBJ2-4 for the parts outside the CDR3, the full variable domain is EAGVTQSPTHLIKTRGQQATLRCSPISGHTSVYWYQQALGLGLQFLLWYDEGEERNRGNFPPRFSGRQFPNYSSELNVNALELEDSALYLCASSLDIGGGDKNIQYFGAGTRLSVL.

V usage is TRBV6-1 and J usage is TRBJ2-3; D possibly corresponds to TRBD1 (5 bases). V gave up 6 bases and J gave up 5 bases, with 9 bases separating them. Germline V gives CDR1 MNHNS, CDR2 SASEGT. The CDR3 totals 12 residues. CDR3 protein: CASRYQGDTQYF. CDR3 nucleotide sequence: TGTGCCAGCAGATACCAGGGAGATACGCAGTATTTT.

This rearrangement joins TRBV7-6 to TRBJ2-1; TRBD2 aligns across 13 bases. From germline, CDR1 is SGHVS and CDR2 FNYEAQ. The V and J ends lost 5 bases and 4 bases, in that order; junction bases with no gene match: 8. The CDR3 runs 17 residues. The CDR3 bases are TGTGCCAGCAGCACCGGGACTAGCGGGGAACCTTACAATGAGCAGTTCTTC. This codes for CASSTGTSGEPYNEQFF.

The V gene is TRBV27, the J gene TRBJ1-6, with a weak D call TRBD1 (5 bases). Germline V gene lookup returns CDR1 MNHEY and CDR2 SMNVEV (reference sequence). The CDR3 runs to 13 residues. Between the trimmed V and J ends, which lost 5 bases and 11 bases, there was a span of 13 bases. The CDR3, as DNA: TGTGCCAGCAGTCTTAGTCCGACAGCACCCCTCCACTTT. Its translation: CASSLSPTAPLHF.

The genes are TRBV7-2 and TRBJ2-5; D possibly corresponds to TRBD2 (6 bases). Trimming shortened V by 2 bases and J by 2 bases, and 12 bases separated the two germline ends. Looked up from germline, CDR1 is SGHTA and CDR2 is FQGNSA. This CDR3 spans 15 amino acids. The DNA of the CDR3 is TGTGCCAGCAGCTTATTTGGTAGCGGTCAAGAGACCCAGTACTTC. Translating gives CASSLFGSGQETQYF.

This chain uses TRBV4-1 with TRBJ1-2; D gene ambiguous. Germline V gene sequence: CDR1 MGHRA, CDR2 YSYEKL. The length of the CDR3 is 13 residues. Trimming shortened V by 3 bases and J by 5 bases, and 10 bases separated the two germline ends. CDR3 amino acids: CASSQGSQYGYTF. The CDR3 DNA is TGCGCCAGCAGCCAGGGGAGCCAGTATGGCTACACCTTC.

This clone has a handful of counts. This sequence joins TRBV5-1 and TRBJ1-6, with D perhaps TRBD1 (5 bases). This CDR3 spans 14 amino acids. Trimming stripped 0 bases from V and 5 bases from J, with 6 bases between. Germline V lookup: CDR1 SGHRS, CDR2 YFSETQ. Here the CDR3 reads CASSLGTNNSPLHF. Here the CDR3 DNA reads TGCGCCAGCAGCTTGGGGACAAATAATTCACCCCTCCACTTT.

V gene TRBV5-4 combines with J gene TRBJ2-3; 8 bases fit TRBD2. V gave up 0 bases and J gave up 7 bases; unmatched junction bases: 19. Germline V gives CDR1 SGHNT, CDR2 YYREEE (reference sequence). The length of the CDR3 is 19 residues. CDR3: CASSLGGASLAVFANTQYF. DNA of the CDR3: TGTGCCAGCAGCTTGGGTGGGGCTTCACTAGCGGTTTTTGCGAATACGCAGTATTTT.

The gene calls are TRBV7-8 and TRBJ2-5; 9 bases match TRBD2. This CDR3 has 16 amino acids. In germline, CDR1 is SGHVS, CDR2 FQNEAQ. Losses at the gene ends were 1 base for V and 1 base for J; bases not matched to a gene: 4. CDR3 coding DNA: TGTGCCAGCAGCTTAGGAGCAGCGGGGGGCCAAGAGACCCAGTACTTC. Translated, it gives CASSLGAAGGQETQYF.

The genes are TRBV28 and TRBJ2-6; D is perhaps TRBD1 (5 bases). V gave up 1 base and J gave up 3 bases, with 7 bases separating them. The CDR3 covers 15 residues. The germline V gene has CDR1 MDHEN and CDR2 SYDVKM. Written as DNA, the CDR3 is TGTGCCAGCAGTTTATACAGGAGTGGGGCCAACGTCCTGACTTTC. Amino acids: CASSLYRSGANVLTF.

This chain uses TRBV5-6 with TRBJ1-2; D is perhaps TRBD1 (5 bases). The CDR3 length is 14 residues. Per germline, CDR1 SGHDT and CDR2 YYEEEE. The V gene lost 4 bases and the J gene lost 3 bases, with 13 bases spanning the gap. The DNA for the CDR3 is TGTGCCAGCAGCCCCGACAGCAGGGACTATGGCTACACCTTC. It specifies CASSPDSRDYGYTF.

In this sample, this clone turned up once. This chain links TRBV6-5 with TRBJ2-3; TRBD2 matches at 12 bases. CDR1 and CDR2 (germline): MNHEY, SVGAGI. The CDR3 runs 15 residues. V lost 6 bases to trimming and J lost 6 bases; unmatched junction nucleotides: 7. The CDR3 nucleotides are TGTGCCAGCAGCCGGACTAGCGGGGTTGCGGATACGCAGTATTTT. Amino acids: CASSRTSGVADTQYF.

A single count supports this clone. The chain has TRBV25-1 and TRBJ2-1, with D perhaps TRBD1 (5 bases). The CDR3 length is 13 residues. The V end was cut by 5 bases, the J end by 6 bases, with 11 bases between. From germline, CDR1 is MGHDK and CDR2 SYGVNS. The CDR3 spells CASSLSGLNEQFF. The CDR3 DNA reads as TGTGCCAGCAGTTTGTCAGGGCTCAATGAGCAGTTCTTC.